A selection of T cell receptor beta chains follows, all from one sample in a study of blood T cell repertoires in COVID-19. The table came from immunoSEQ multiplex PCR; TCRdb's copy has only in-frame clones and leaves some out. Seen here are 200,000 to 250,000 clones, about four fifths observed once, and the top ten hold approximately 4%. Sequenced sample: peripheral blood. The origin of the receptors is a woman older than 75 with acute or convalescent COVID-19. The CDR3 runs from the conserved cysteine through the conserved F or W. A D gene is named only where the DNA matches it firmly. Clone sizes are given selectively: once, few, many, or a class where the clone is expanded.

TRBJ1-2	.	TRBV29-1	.	TGCAGCGTTGAAGATCCAGGGTCCTATGGCTACACCTTC	CSVEDPGSYGYTF
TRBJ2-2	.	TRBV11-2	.	TGTGCCAGTTCCAGGGGCGCAGGAACCGGGGAGCTGTTTTTT	CASSRGAGTGELFF
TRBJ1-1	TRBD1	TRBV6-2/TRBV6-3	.	TGTGCCAGCAGTAGAGGACAGGGTCAGAACACTGAAGCTTTCTTT	CASSRGQGQNTEAFF
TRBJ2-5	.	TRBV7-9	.	TGTGCCAGCAGCTTATACGGGGAACAAGAGACCCAGTACTTC	CASSLYGEQETQYF
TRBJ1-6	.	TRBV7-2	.	TGTGCCAGCAGCTTAGAGGGGTTTGTCGGCAGTTCACCCCTCCACTTT	CASSLEGFVGSSPLHF
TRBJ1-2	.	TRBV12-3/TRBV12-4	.	TGTGCCAGCAGTTCCCTTAATAACTATGGCTACACCTTC	CASSSLNNYGYTF
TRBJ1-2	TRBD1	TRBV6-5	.	TGTGCCAGCAGACTACAGGGGTTCGGTGGCTACACCTTC	CASRLQGFGGYTF
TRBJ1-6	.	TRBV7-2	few	TGTGCCAGCAGCTTAGGGGCGTTCTCCTATAATTCACCCCTCCACTTT	CASSLGAFSYNSPLHF
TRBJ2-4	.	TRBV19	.	TGTGCCAGTAGTGCCCTAGGCGGAGCCAAAAACATTCAGTACTTC	CASSALGGAKNIQYF
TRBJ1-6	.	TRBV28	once	TGTGCCAGCAGCCTAGCCCGGAGGGCACCCCTCCACTTT	CASSLARRAPLHF
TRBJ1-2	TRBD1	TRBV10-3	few	TGTGCCATCAGTGGGGACAGGCGCCGATCTAACTATGGCTACACCTTC	CAISGDRRRSNYGYTF
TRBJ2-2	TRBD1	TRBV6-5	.	TGTGCCAGCAGTCCGGACAGGGGGGGTCCCGGGGAGCTGTTTTTT	CASSPDRGGPGELFF
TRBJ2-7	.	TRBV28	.	TGTGCCAGCAGACAGGTCCCCCTTCCAGGGCAGTACTTC	CASRQVPLPGQYF
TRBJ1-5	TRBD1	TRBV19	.	TGTGCCAGTAGACAGGACAGGGGCTATGGCAATCAGCCCCAGCATTTT	CASRQDRGYGNQPQHF
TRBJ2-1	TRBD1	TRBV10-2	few	TGCGCCAGCAGGACAGGGGGAAGCTCCTACAATGAGCAGTTCTTC	CASRTGGSSYNEQFF
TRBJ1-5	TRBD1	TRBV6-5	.	TGTGCCAGCAGCGGGACAGGGGTTGGTCAGCCCCAGCATTTT	CASSGTGVGQPQHF
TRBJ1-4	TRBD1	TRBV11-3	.	TGTGCCAGCAGCTGGGGCGAGGAGACAGGGGCTGAAAAACTGTTTTTT	CASSWGEETGAEKLFF
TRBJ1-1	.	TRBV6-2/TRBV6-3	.	TGTGCCAGCAGTACGCAGGGGATGGACACTGAAGCTTTCTTT	CASSTQGMDTEAFF
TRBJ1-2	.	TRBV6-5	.	TGTGCCAGCAGTTACTCCCCAGGGACTGGCTATGGCTACACCTTC	CASSYSPGTGYGYTF
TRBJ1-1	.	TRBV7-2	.	TGTGCCAGCAGCTGGGGGGGGCCCACTGAAGCTTTCTTT	CASSWGGPTEAFF
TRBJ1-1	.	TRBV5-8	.	TGTGCCAGCAGCTTGGATTTAACTGAAGCTTTCTTT	CASSLDLTEAFF
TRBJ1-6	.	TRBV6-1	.	TGTGCCAGCAGTGATCAGCGTAGCTCCTATAATTCACCCCTCCACTTT	CASSDQRSSYNSPLHF
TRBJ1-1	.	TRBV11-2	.	TGTGCCAGCAGCTTCAGGGTTGAGACTGAAGCTTTCTTT	CASSFRVETEAFF
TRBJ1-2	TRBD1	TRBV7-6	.	TGTGCCAGCAGCTTAGACGCTCAGGGGGGCTATGGCTACACCTTC	CASSLDAQGGYGYTF
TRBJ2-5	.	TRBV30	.	TGTGCCTGGAGCCTCGTAGAGACCCAGTACTTC	CAWSLVETQYF
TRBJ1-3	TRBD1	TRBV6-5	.	TGTGCCAGCAGCGGACAGGGGGCAGGAAACACCATATATTTT	CASSGQGAGNTIYF
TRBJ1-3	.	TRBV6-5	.	TGTGCCAGCATTCAAGGGAGCTCTGGAAACACCATATATTTT	CASIQGSSGNTIYF
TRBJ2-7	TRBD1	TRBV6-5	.	TGTGCCAGCAGTCTGGACAGGGGCAACAGCGCGTACTTC	CASSLDRGNSAYF
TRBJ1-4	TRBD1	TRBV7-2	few	TGTGCCAGCAGCCGCGCCGCGGGGACAGGGGGCGGAAAACTGTTTTTT	CASSRAAGTGGGKLFF
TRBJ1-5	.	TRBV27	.	TGTGCCAGCAGCTTAGGGAGCGGACAGACCAATCAGCCCCAGCATTTT	CASSLGSGQTNQPQHF
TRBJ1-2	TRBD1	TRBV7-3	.	TGTGCCAGCACCCCGACAGGGGAGAACTATGGCTACACCTTC	CASTPTGENYGYTF
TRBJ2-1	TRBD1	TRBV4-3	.	TGCGCCAGCAGCCAAGATCTTGAGACAGGGATATACAATGAGCAGTTCTTC	CASSQDLETGIYNEQFF
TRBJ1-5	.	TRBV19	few	TGTGCCAGTAGTTCCCCCGGGAGAGTAGGTGATGAGCCCCAGCATTTT	CASSSPGRVGDEPQHF
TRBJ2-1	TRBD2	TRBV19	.	TGTGCCAGTAGTATCTCGACTAGCGGGGGGAATGAGCAGTTCTTC	CASSISTSGGNEQFF
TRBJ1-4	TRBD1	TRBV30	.	TGTGCCTGGGGGACAGGGTTACTTTCTAGGGAAAAACTGTTTTTT	CAWGTGLLSREKLFF
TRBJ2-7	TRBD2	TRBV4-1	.	TGCGCCAGCAGCCAATTCGGACTAGCGGGGGGGCAGGAGCAGTACTTC	CASSQFGLAGGQEQYF
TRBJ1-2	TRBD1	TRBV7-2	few	TGTGCCAGCAGCTACGGGACAGGGGGGAACGGGTATGGCTACACCTTC	CASSYGTGGNGYGYTF
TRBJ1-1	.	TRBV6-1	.	TGTGCCAGCAGTGAATGGGGGCGGGTGAACACTGAAGCTTTCTTT	CASSEWGRVNTEAFF
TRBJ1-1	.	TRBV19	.	TGTGCCAGTAGTACGGCAGGCTTTATCCTCATGAACACTGAAGCTTTCTTT	CASSTAGFILMNTEAFF
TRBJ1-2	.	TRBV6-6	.	TGTGCCAGCAGTTATTCAGGTCAAGGCAGTGGCTACACCTTC	CASSYSGQGSGYTF
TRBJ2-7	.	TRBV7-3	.	TGTGCCAGCAGCTTAACGCGGGGTTCCTACGAGCAGTACTTC	CASSLTRGSYEQYF
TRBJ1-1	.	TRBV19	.	TGTGCCAGTAGTACGGTCATGAACACTGAAGCTTTCTTT	CASSTVMNTEAFF
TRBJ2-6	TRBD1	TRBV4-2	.	TGTGCCAGCAGCCAAGATGCGACCGGGACAGGGACTGGGGCCAACGTCCTGACTTTC	CASSQDATGTGTGANVLTF
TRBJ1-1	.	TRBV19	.	TGTGCCAGTAGTATAAACGCCGAGAGGTCCACTGAAGCTTTCTTT	CASSINAERSTEAFF
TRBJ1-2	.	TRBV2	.	TGTGCCAGCAGTGAGACTCCGCCGAACTATGGCTACACCTTC	CASSETPPNYGYTF
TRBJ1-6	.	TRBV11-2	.	TGTGCCAGCAGCTCCGGACAAGGGGTGAATAATTCACCCCTCCACTTT	CASSSGQGVNNSPLHF
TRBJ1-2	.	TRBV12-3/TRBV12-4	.	TGTGCCAGCAGCAGGAGGGAGGACTATGGCTACACCTTC	CASSRREDYGYTF
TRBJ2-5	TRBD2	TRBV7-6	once	TGTGCCAGCAGCTCTGGGACTAGCCCTCGGGAGACCCAGTACTTC	CASSSGTSPRETQYF
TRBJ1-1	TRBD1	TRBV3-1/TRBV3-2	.	TGTGCCAGCAGTCCCCGGGACAGGGGCATGAACACTGAAGCTTTCTTT	CASSPRDRGMNTEAFF
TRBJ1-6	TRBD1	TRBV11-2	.	TGTGCCAGCAGCCAGGACAGGCTCTCACCCCTCCACTTT	CASSQDRLSPLHF
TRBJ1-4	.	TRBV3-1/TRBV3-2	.	TGTGCCAGCAGCGTCTCCTCGGGACCCGGAGGGGAAAAACTGTTTTTT	CASSVSSGPGGEKLFF
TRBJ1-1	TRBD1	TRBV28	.	TGTGCCAGCAGTTCGACAGGGTTGAACACTGAAGCTTTCTTT	CASSSTGLNTEAFF
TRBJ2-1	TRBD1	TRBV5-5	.	TGTGCCAGCAGCTTAAGTAAAGGGGGCCTGTTCTTC	CASSLSKGGLFF
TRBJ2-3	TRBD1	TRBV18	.	TGTGCCAGCTCACCAGAGACGGGGACAGGGCAGCCGCAGTATTTT	CASSPETGTGQPQYF